The T cell receptor (beta chain) described here comes from a study of blood T cell repertoires in COVID-19. The overall study: Samples representing acute and convalescent COVID-19 were sourced from the United States, Italy and Spain. The cDNA or gDNA used as material had been derived from T cells, B-cell-depleted T cells, or PBMCs.

V was cut by 0 bases and J by 8 bases, with 13 bases left in between. This CDR3 contains 14 residues. Germline lookup yields CDR1 LGHNA and CDR2 YNFKEQ. Per the original data handling: Cell counts per sample came from amplifying reference gene primers. The method was immunoSEQ multiplex PCR; TCRdb's version includes in-frame clones alone and lacks a portion of them. D and trimming were read from the DNA, whereas the V and J calls and clone size are those reported in that table. This sample has a few hundred thousand clones, with about nine tenths found just once. The sample consisted of peripheral blood. The chain links TRBV4-2 to TRBJ1-2; D uncertain. This TCR came from a woman aged 30 to 39 with active or convalescent COVID-19. The DNA of the CDR3 is TGTGCCAGCAGCCAAGATGGATCTACGGGGGGCTACACCTTC. This codes for CASSQDGSTGGYTF.